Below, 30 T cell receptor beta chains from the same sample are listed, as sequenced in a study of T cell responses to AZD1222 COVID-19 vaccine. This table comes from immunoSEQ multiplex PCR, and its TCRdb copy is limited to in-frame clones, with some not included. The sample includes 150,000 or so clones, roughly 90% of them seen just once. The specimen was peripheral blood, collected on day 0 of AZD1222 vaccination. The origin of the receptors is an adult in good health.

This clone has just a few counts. The CDR3 here is CASITDRGRGTEAFF. CDR3 nucleotide sequence: TGTGCCAGCATCACTGACAGGGGGCGGGGCACTGAAGCTTTCTTT. This chain connects TRBV7-9 to TRBJ1-1; 10 bases line up with TRBD1. CDR3 length equals 15 residues. CDR1 and CDR2 (germline): SEHNR, FQNEAQ (reference sequence). Trimming cost V 7 bases and J 4 bases; bases outside gene matches: 9.

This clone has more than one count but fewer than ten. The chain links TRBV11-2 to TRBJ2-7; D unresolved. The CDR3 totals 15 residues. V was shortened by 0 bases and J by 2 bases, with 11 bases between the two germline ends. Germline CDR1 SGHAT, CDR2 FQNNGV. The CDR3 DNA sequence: TGTGCCAGCAGCTTAGATCCAAGTCGGGCCTACGAGCAGTACTTC. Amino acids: CASSLDPSRAYEQYF.

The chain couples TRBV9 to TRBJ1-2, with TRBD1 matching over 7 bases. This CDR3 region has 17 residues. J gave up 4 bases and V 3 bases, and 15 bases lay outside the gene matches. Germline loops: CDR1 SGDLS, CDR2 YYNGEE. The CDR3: CASSGGGASPPSYGYTF. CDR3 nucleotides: TGTGCCAGCAGCGGAGGGGGCGCGTCCCCTCCCAGCTATGGCTACACCTTC.

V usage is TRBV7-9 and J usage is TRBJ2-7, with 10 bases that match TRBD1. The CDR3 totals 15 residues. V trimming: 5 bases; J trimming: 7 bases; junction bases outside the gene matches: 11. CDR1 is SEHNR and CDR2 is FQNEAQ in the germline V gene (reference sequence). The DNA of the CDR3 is TGTGCCAGCAGCCCCGGGACAGGGGATTTAGGAGAGCAGTACTTC. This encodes CASSPGTGDLGEQYF.

CDR3 nucleotide sequence: TGTGCCAGCAGCCACGGAGGGGTGGATACGCAGTATTTT. It codes for CASSHGGVDTQYF. The chain joins TRBV3-1 (or the pseudogene TRBV3-2) to TRBJ2-3; perhaps TRBD2 as D (6 bases). Deletions cut 3 bases from V and 6 bases from J, with 10 bases between. The length of the CDR3 is 13 residues. CDR1 is LGHDT and CDR2 is YNNKEL in the germline V gene (reference sequence).

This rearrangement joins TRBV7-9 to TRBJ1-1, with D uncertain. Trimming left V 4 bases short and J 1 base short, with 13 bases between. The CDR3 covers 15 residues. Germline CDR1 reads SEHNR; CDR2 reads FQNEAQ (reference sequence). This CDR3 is CASSSPDRRNTEAFF. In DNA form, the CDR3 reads TGTGCCAGCAGCTCTCCCGATAGGAGGAACACTGAAGCTTTCTTT.

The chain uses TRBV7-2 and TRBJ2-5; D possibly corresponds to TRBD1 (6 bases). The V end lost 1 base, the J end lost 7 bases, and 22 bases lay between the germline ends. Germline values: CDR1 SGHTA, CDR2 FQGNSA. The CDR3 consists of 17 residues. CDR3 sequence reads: CASSLELLQGGSGTQYF. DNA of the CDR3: TGTGCCAGCAGCTTAGAATTGTTACAGGGCGGGTCGGGGACCCAGTACTTC.

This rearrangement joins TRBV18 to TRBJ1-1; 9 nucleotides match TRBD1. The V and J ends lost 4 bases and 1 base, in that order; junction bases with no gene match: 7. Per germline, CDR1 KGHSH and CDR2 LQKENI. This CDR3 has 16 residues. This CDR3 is CASSLTGGAQNTEAFF. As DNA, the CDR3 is TGTGCCAGCTCACTGACAGGGGGGGCCCAGAACACTGAAGCTTTCTTT.

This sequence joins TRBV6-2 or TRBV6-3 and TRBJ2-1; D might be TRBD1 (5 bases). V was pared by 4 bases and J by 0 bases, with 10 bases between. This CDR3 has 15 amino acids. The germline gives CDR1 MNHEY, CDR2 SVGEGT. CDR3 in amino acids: CASSSQESSYNEQFF. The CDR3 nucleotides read TGTGCCAGCAGTTCACAGGAGAGCTCCTACAATGAGCAGTTCTTC.

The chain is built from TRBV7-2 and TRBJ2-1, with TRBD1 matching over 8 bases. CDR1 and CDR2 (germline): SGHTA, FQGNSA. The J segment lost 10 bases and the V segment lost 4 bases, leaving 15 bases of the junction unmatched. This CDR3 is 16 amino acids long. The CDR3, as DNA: TGTGCCAGCAGCTACCGGACAGGGATCGAATTATGGGAGCAGTTCTTC. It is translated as CASSYRTGIELWEQFF.

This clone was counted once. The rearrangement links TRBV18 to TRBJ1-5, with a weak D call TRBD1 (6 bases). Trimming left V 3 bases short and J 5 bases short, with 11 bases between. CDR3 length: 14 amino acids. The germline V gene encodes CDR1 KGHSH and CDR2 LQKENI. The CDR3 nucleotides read TGTGCCAGCTCACCGGGGGGCAGGGATCAGCCCCAGCATTTT. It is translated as CASSPGGRDQPQHF.

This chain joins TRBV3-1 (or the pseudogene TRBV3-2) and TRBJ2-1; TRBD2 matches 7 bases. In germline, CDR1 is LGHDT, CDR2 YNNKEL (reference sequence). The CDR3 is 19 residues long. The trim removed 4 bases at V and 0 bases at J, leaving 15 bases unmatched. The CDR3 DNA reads TGTGCCAGCAGCCGGGGGGGGGATGCCGTATCCCGCTCCTACAATGAGCAGTTCTTC. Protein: CASSRGGDAVSRSYNEQFF.

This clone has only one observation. The CDR3 protein is CASSLGPGNTEAFF. CDR3 coding DNA: TGTGCCAGCAGCTTGGGGCCGGGGAACACTGAAGCTTTCTTT. The chain recombines TRBV7-3 with TRBJ1-1, with D perhaps TRBD1 (5 bases). Trimming pared 3 bases from V and 1 base from J, leaving 9 bases between. The CDR3 runs 14 residues. Germline assignment: CDR1 SGHTA and CDR2 FQGTGA.

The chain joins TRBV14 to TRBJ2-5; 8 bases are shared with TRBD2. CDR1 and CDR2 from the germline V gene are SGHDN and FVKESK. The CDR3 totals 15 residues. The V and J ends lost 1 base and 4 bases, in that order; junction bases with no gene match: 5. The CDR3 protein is CASSQGGLAGETQYF. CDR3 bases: TGTGCCAGCAGCCAAGGCGGCCTAGCGGGAGAGACCCAGTACTTC. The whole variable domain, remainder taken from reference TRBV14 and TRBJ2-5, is EAGVTQFPSHSVIEKGQTVTLRCDPISGHDNLYWYRRVMGKEIKFLLHFVKESKQDESGMPNNRFLAERTGGTYSTLKVQPAELEDSGVYFCASSQGGLAGETQYFGPGTRLLVL.

CDR3: CASSLGQPDTGELFF. CDR3 nucleotides: TGTGCCAGCAGCCTGGGACAGCCCGACACCGGGGAGCTGTTTTTT. The J gene is TRBJ2-2, the V gene TRBV6-4; 7 nucleotides line up with TRBD1. This CDR3 is built from 15 residues. The germline CDR1 and CDR2 sequences are MRHNA and SNTAGT. J lost 3 bases, V lost 6 bases, and 7 bases had no gene match.

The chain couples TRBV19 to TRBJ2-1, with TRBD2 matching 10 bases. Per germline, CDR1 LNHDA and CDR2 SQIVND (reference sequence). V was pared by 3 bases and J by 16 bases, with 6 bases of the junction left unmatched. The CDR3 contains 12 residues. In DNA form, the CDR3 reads TGTGCCAGTAGTATGACCAGCGGGGGGGTATTCTTC. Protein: CASSMTSGGVFF.

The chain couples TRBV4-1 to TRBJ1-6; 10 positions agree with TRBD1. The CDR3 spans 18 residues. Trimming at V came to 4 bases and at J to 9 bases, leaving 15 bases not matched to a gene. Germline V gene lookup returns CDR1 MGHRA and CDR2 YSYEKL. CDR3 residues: CASSLIASTGTGVSPLHF. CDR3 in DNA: TGCGCCAGCAGCCTAATTGCCTCGACCGGGACAGGGGTTTCACCCCTCCACTTT.

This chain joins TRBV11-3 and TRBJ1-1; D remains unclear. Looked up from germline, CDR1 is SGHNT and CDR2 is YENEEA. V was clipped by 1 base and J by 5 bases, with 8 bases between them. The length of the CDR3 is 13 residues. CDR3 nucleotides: TGTGCCAGCAGCTTAGGGAGTCAGACTGAAGCTTTCTTT. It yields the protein CASSLGSQTEAFF.

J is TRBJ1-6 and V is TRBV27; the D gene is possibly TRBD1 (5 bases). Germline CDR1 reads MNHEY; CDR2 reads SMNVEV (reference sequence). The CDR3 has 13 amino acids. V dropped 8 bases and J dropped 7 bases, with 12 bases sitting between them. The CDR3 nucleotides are TGTGCCAGCCGCCGGGAGGGGAATTCACCCCTCCACTTT. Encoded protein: CASRREGNSPLHF.

CDR3 loop: CAISSGQNGELFF. The CDR3 DNA is TGTGCCATTTCCTCAGGGCAGAACGGGGAGCTGTTTTTT. This chain joins TRBV10-3 and TRBJ2-2; D is perhaps TRBD1 (5 bases). The germline CDR1 and CDR2 sequences are ENHRY and SYGVKD. The CDR3 length is 13 residues. V was clipped by 9 bases and J by 7 bases, with 15 bases between them.

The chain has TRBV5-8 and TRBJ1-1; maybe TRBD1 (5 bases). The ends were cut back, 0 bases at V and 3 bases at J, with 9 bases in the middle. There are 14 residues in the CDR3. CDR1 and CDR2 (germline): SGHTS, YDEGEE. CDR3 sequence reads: CASSLGQSHTEAFF. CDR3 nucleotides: TGTGCCAGCAGCTTGGGACAGTCGCACACTGAAGCTTTCTTT.

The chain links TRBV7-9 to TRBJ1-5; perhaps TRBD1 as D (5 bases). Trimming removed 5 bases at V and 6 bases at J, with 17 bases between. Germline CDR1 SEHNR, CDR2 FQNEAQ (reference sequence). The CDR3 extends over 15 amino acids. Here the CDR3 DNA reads TGTGCCAGCAGCCCGGGGACTCAGAGAGGTCAGCCCCAGCATTTT. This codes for CASSPGTQRGQPQHF.

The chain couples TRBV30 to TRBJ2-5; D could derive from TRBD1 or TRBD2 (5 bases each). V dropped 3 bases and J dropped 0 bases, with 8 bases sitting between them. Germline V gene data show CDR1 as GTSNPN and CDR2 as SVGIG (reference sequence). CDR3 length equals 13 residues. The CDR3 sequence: CAWSKGHQETQYF. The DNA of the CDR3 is TGTGCCTGGAGCAAGGGACACCAAGAGACCCAGTACTTC.

The CDR3 protein is CASSLDREETQYF. CDR3 DNA: TGTGCCAGTAGCCTGGACAGGGAAGAGACCCAGTACTTC. The rearrangement joins TRBV19 to TRBJ2-5; TRBD1 aligns across 8 bases. The V gene end was trimmed by 6 bases and the J gene end by 3 bases; junction bases not matched to a gene: 3. Germline assignment: CDR1 LNHDA and CDR2 SQIVND (reference sequence). This CDR3 has 13 residues.

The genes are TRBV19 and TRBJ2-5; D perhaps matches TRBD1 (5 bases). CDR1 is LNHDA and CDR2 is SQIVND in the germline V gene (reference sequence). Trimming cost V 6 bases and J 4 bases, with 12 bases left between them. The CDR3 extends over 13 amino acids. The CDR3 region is CASSSPQGETQYF. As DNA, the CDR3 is TGTGCCAGTAGCTCCCCTCAGGGAGAGACCCAGTACTTC.

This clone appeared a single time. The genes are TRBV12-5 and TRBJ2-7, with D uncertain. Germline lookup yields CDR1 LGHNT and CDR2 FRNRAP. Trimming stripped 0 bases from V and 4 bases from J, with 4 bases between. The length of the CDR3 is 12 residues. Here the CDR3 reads CASGLVPYEQYF. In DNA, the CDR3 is TGTGCTAGTGGTTTGGTACCTTACGAGCAGTACTTC.

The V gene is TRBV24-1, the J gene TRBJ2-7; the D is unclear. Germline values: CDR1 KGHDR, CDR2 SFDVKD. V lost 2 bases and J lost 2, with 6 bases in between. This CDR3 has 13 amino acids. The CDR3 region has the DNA TGTGCCACCAGTGATTCAGCCACCTACGAGCAGTACTTC. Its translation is CATSDSATYEQYF.

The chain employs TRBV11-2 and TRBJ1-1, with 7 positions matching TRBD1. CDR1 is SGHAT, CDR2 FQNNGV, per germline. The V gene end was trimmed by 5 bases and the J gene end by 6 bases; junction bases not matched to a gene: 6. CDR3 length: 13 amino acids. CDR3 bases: TGTGCCAGCAGCCGTGACAGGGAGGCTGAAGCTTTCTTT. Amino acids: CASSRDREAEAFF.

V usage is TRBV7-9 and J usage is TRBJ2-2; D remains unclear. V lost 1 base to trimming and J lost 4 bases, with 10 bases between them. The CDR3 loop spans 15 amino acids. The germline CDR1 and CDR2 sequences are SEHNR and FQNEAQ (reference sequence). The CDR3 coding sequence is TGTGCCAGCAGCTTAGTTTTGGACCCCACCGGGGAGCTGTTTTTT. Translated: CASSLVLDPTGELFF. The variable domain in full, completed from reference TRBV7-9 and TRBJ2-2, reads DTGVSQNPRHKITKRGQNVTFRCDPISEHNRLYWYRQTLGQGPEFLTYFQNEAQLEKSRLLSDRFSAERPKGSFSTLEIQRTEQGDSAMYLCASSLVLDPTGELFFGEGSRLTVL.

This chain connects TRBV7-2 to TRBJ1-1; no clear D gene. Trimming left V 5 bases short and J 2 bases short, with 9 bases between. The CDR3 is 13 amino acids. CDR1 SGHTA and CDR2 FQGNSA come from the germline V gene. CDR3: CASSKLFNTEAFF. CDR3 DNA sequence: TGTGCCAGCAGCAAACTCTTTAACACTGAAGCTTTCTTT.